The 14 T cell receptor beta chains given below trace back to one sample, sequenced in a study of T cells in Graves' hyperthyroidism and ophthalmopathy. The TCR beta CDR3 regions underwent amplification using RNA transcripts as the source. Using the HTBI primer set, a first-round RT-PCR was run on the TCR CDR3. In TCRdb, the multiplex PCR reads were re-called with MiXCR into one record per CDR3 protein. The table has hundreds of thousands of distinct CDR3 sequences, less than 15% seen once; the top ten hold around a tenth. The specimen sequenced was blood. The origin of the receptors is a young woman with Graves' hyperthyroidism.

This clonotype was picked up many times. This chain uses TRBV29-1 with TRBJ2-7; the D is unclear. CDR3 length: 13 residues. The V and J ends lost 7 bases and 2 bases respectively, with 15 bases between them. The germline CDR1 and CDR2 sequences are SQVTM and ANQGSEA. This CDR3 is CSALSTRAYEQYF. DNA for the CDR3: TGCAGCGCCCTTAGCACTCGCGCCTACGAGCAGTACTTC.

This clonotype has ten or more counts. The gene calls are TRBV27 and TRBJ1-4, with TRBD1 matching 7 bases. The germline V gene encodes CDR1 MNHEY and CDR2 SMNVEV (reference sequence). The CDR3 is 15 residues long. Trimming cost V 3 bases and J 5 bases; bases outside gene matches: 6. CDR3 loop: CASSFGTAPNEKLFF. CDR3 bases: TGTGCCAGCAGTTTCGGGACAGCGCCAAATGAAAAACTGTTTTTT.

CDR3 nucleotides: TGTGCCAGCAGCGCAGGACGCTTAGCCCTCCATGATGAGCAGTTCTTC. Translation gives CASSAGRLALHDEQFF. This rearrangement joins TRBV9 to TRBJ2-1; D is unresolved. From germline, CDR1 is SGDLS and CDR2 YYNGEE. V lost 3 bases and J lost 8, with 21 bases in between. This CDR3 comprises 16 residues. Using reference TRBV9 and TRBJ2-1 for the parts outside the CDR3, the full variable domain is DSGVTQTPKHLITATGQRVTLRCSPRSGDLSVYWYQQSLDQGLQFLIQYYNGEERAKGNILERFSAQQFPDLHSELNLSSLELGDSALYFCASSAGRLALHDEQFFGPGTRLTVL.

The sample holds many counts of this clonotype. The CDR3 nucleotides are TGTGCCAGCAGTTCTCAGGGGGCGCTTCAGCCCCAGCATTTT. It codes for CASSSQGALQPQHF. The chain is built from TRBV12-3 or TRBV12-4 and TRBJ1-5; 8 positions match TRBD1. The CDR3 runs to 14 residues. The J segment lost 6 bases and the V segment lost 4 bases, leaving 5 bases of the junction unmatched.

The V gene is TRBV18, the J gene TRBJ2-6; D is ambiguous. Germline values: CDR1 KGHSH, CDR2 LQKENI. CDR3 length equals 17 residues. V was shortened by 0 bases and J by 3 bases, with 12 bases between the two germline ends. CDR3 bases: TGTGCCAGCTCACCACCGTTTACGGGCGGTGGGGCCAACGTCCTGACTTTC. Protein sequence: CASSPPFTGGGANVLTF.

The chain is built from TRBV7-2 and TRBJ1-5; no reliable D call. Germline V gene lookup returns CDR1 SGHTA and CDR2 FQGNSA. The CDR3 has 15 amino acids. Between the trimmed V and J ends, which lost 3 bases and 0 bases, there was a span of 9 bases. The CDR3 region has the DNA TGTGCCAGCAGCTTCGACACAAATAGCAATCAGCCCCAGCATTTT. Amino acid sequence: CASSFDTNSNQPQHF.

This clonotype was seen many times. The V call is TRBV20-1, the J call TRBJ2-1; 8 nucleotides line up with TRBD2. The CDR3 runs 12 residues. The J segment lost 8 bases and the V segment lost 6 bases, leaving 6 bases of the junction unmatched. From germline, CDR1 is DFQATT and CDR2 SNEGSKA (reference sequence). The chain's CDR3 is CSAPGGYHEQFF. The CDR3 DNA reads TGCAGTGCCCCGGGAGGGTACCATGAGCAGTTCTTC.

This clonotype was picked up many times. This chain connects TRBV12-3 or TRBV12-4 to TRBJ2-3, with TRBD1 as a possible D gene (6 bases). Trimming took 3 bases from V and 2 from J, leaving 12 bases between them. The CDR3 contains 15 residues. The CDR3 bases are TGTGCCAGCAGTTTCCCCGGGACATCCACAGATACGCAGTATTTT. Its protein is CASSFPGTSTDTQYF.

This clonotype came up a few times. This CDR3 is CASSSGLAGDVKETQYF. CDR3 DNA: TGTGCCAGCAGCTCGGGACTAGCGGGAGATGTAAAAGAGACCCAGTACTTC. This sequence joins TRBV11-2 and TRBJ2-5, with TRBD2 matching 14 bases. CDR1 is SGHAT, CDR2 FQNNGV, per germline. The CDR3 consists of 17 residues. The J segment lost 3 bases and the V segment lost 4 bases, leaving 7 bases of the junction unmatched.

This clonotype has at least ten counts. The V call is TRBV2, the J call TRBJ2-1; TRBD2 might be the D (7 bases). V lost 2 bases and J lost 5, with 13 bases in between. The CDR3 runs 15 residues. Germline V gene sequence: CDR1 SNHLY, CDR2 FYNNEI. The CDR3 sequence is CASSETGGLNNEQFF. The CDR3 DNA follows: TGTGCCAGCAGTGAAACCGGGGGGCTCAACAATGAGCAGTTCTTC.

This clonotype was recorded many times. The rearrangement joins TRBV5-1 to TRBJ2-3; 7 nucleotides agree with TRBD1. Looked up from germline, CDR1 is SGHRS and CDR2 is YFSETQ. V lost 3 bases, J lost 6 bases, and 7 bases stayed unmatched. The CDR3 is 14 amino acids. CDR3 amino acids: CASSSGQATDTQYF. CDR3 sequence (DNA): TGCGCCAGCAGCTCCGGACAGGCCACGGATACGCAGTATTTT.

V usage is TRBV7-9 and J usage is TRBJ2-1, with TRBD2 matching 12 bases. The CDR3 is 18 residues long. V lost 1 base and J lost 4; bases outside the gene matches: 8. Germline CDR1 reads SEHNR; CDR2 reads FQNEAQ (reference sequence). The CDR3 here is CASSLGTSSGGEYNEQFF. CDR3 sequence (DNA): TGTGCCAGCAGCTTAGGAACCTCTAGCGGGGGGGAATACAATGAGCAGTTCTTC.

This clonotype occurred many times. The chain has TRBV18 and TRBJ2-5; D gene ambiguous. Germline V gives CDR1 KGHSH, CDR2 LQKENI. The CDR3 sequence is 12 residues long. V lost 5 bases to trimming and J lost 3 bases, with 7 bases between them. The CDR3 DNA follows: TGTGCCAGCTCATCCAAGGAAGAGACCCAGTACTTC. Encoded protein: CASSSKEETQYF. Drawing the rest from reference TRBV18 and TRBJ2-5, the complete variable domain is NAGVMQNPRHLVRRRGQEARLRCSPMKGHSHVYWYRQLPEEGLKFMVYLQKENIIDESGMPKERFSAEFPKEGPSILRIQQVVRGDSAAYFCASSSKEETQYFGPGTRLLVL.

This clonotype was found many times. The V call is TRBV27, the J call TRBJ1-1; D perhaps matches TRBD1 (6 bases). The germline gives CDR1 MNHEY, CDR2 SMNVEV (reference sequence). This CDR3 has 14 residues. Trimming removed 6 bases at V and 0 bases at J, with 11 bases between. CDR3 loop: CASSRQGMNTEAFF. CDR3 nucleotides: TGTGCCAGCAGCCGGCAGGGGATGAACACTGAAGCTTTCTTT.